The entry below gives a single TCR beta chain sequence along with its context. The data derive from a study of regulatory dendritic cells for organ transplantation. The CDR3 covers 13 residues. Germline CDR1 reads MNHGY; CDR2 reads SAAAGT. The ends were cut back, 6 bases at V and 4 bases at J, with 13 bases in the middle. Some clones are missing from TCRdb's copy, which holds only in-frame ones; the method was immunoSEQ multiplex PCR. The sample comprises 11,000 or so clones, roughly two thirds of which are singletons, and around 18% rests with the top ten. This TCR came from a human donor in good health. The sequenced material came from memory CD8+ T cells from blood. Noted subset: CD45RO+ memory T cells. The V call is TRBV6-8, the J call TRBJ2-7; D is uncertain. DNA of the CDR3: TGTGCCAGCAGCCTTACCATATCGTACGAGCAGTACTTC. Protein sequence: CASSLTISYEQYF.